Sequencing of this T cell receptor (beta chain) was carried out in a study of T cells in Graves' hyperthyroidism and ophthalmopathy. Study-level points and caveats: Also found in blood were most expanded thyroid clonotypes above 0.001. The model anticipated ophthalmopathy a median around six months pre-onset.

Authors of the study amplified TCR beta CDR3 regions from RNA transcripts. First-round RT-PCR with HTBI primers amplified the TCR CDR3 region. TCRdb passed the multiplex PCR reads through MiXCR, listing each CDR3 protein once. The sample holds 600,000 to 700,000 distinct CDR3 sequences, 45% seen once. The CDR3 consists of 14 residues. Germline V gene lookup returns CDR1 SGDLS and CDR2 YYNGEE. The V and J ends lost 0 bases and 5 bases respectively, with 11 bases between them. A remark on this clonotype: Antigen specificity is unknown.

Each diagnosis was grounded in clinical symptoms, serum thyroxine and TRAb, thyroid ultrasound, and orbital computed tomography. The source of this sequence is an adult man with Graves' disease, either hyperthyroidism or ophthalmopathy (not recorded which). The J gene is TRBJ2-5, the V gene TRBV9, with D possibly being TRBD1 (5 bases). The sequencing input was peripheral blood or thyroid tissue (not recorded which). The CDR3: CASSVGGRSETQYF. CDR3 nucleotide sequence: TGTGCCAGCAGCGTAGGGGGCAGGTCGGAGACCCAGTACTTC.